The clone carrying this T cell receptor beta chain was recorded at least ten times. The sample originates from a study of human T cells and chemical hapten exposure. The sample's time point: patch test 1, 2 weeks after DPC sensitization. Treatment reported: therapeutic diphenylcyclopropenone sensitization with weekly scalp DPC. Trimming took 7 bases from V and 0 from J, leaving 10 bases between them. CDR3 length: 14 amino acids. In germline, CDR1 is MNHEY, CDR2 SVGEGT. TCRdb reprocessed the RACE reads via MiXCR and lists one record per CDR3 protein. The sample lists about 360,000 distinct CDR3 sequences; 6% to 8.5% were seen once.

Sequencing used whole blood, obtained in connection with sensitization to the hapten diphenylcyclopropenone (DPC). This sequence joins TRBV6-2 or TRBV6-3 and TRBJ2-4; D is unclear. This TCR came from a young woman with alopecia areata. Some clones in this sample may be carry-over from other donors' samples. In DNA, the CDR3 is TGTGCCAGCACCCTAGGTGGAGCCAAAAACATTCAGTACTTC. As protein: CASTLGGAKNIQYF.